The present TCR beta chain was sequenced within a study of shared clonotypes between healthy human individuals. CD45RO-negative CD8 cells positively selected for CCR7 made up the naive population, which excluded terminally differentiated effector memory CD45RA+ cells. Trimming took off 5 bases at V and 7 bases at J, with 12 bases between the two ends. This CDR3 is 14 amino acids long. Per germline, CDR1 MNHNS and CDR2 SASEGT. Libraries were prepared by immunoSEQ multiplex PCR; TCRdb keeps only in-frame clonotypes and omits some of them. The table lists more than 2 million clones, about 95% of them singletons.

The TCR originated in a man younger than 30 in good health. V is TRBV6-1 and J is TRBJ1-6; weak D call: TRBD1 (6 bases). The specimen sequenced was naive CD8+ T cells sorted from blood. The CDR3 sequence: CASSLRGGNSPLHF. The CDR3 region has the DNA TGTGCCAGCAGTTTGAGGGGGGGGAATTCACCCCTCCACTTT.